The 14 T cell receptor beta chains listed next were all sequenced from one sample in a study of CD8+ T cells in alopecia areata (dated by TCRdb to between 2018 and 2020). Library method: the immunoSEQ multiplex PCR assay. RNA was extracted from all samples and reverse transcribed into cDNA as template for TCR sequencing. Sourced from immuneACCESS, this table was stored by TCRdb with only in-frame sequences that have V and J called. A share of the clones is absent; for the studies checked, an unresolved V gene accounts for under half, and the remainder has no known explanation. The sample table shows roughly 200,000 clones, and roughly 56% are seen once. The ten largest clonotypes hold around 5.1% of the sample. The material sequenced was CD8+ T cells sorted from blood. The receptors stem from a human donor in good health.

This clone was seen a few times. The chain uses TRBV5-1 and TRBJ2-1; D not resolved. Germline lookup yields CDR1 SGHRS and CDR2 YFSETQ. CDR3 size: 16 residues. The V end was cut by 0 bases, the J end by 3 bases, with 13 bases between. In DNA, the CDR3 is TGCGCCAGCAGCTTGGAGGGCAGGTTTTACTACAATGAGCAGTTCTTC. Translating gives CASSLEGRFYYNEQFF.

The chain combines TRBV15 with TRBJ2-7; D gene ambiguous. This CDR3 has 15 amino acids. Germline V lookup: CDR1 LNHNV, CDR2 YYDKDF (reference sequence). V lost 0 bases and J 4 bases, leaving 13 bases between the germline ends. CDR3 amino acids: CATSREHRSAYEQYF. CDR3 sequence (DNA): TGTGCCACCAGCAGAGAACACAGAAGCGCTTACGAGCAGTACTTC.

This chain joins TRBV29-1 and TRBJ1-1; D remains unclear. Germline V gene data show CDR1 as SQVTM and CDR2 as ANQGSEA. Deletions cut 1 base from V and 0 bases from J, with 9 bases between. The CDR3 covers 14 residues. CDR3 loop: CSVEVGTMNTEAFF. The CDR3 nucleotides read TGCAGCGTTGAAGTAGGCACCATGAACACTGAAGCTTTCTTT.

The rearrangement uses TRBV15 and TRBJ2-3; TRBD2 aligns across 8 bases. Germline values: CDR1 LNHNV, CDR2 YYDKDF (reference sequence). Germline trimming cut 4 bases from V and 2 bases from J; bases unmatched to any gene: 5. The CDR3 is 15 residues long. This chain's CDR3 is CATSITGGATDTQYF. Written as DNA, the CDR3 is TGTGCCACCAGCATAACGGGGGGGGCCACAGATACGCAGTATTTT.

The J gene is TRBJ2-7, the V gene TRBV6-1; D uncertain. V lost 7 bases and J 3 bases, leaving 10 bases between the germline ends. Per germline, CDR1 MNHNS and CDR2 SASEGT. The CDR3 extends over 12 amino acids. CDR3 in DNA: TGTGCCAGCACCGCGAATCTCTACGAGCAGTACTTC. Protein sequence: CASTANLYEQYF.

The CDR3 bases are TGCAGCGCCCGCGGCGAGAACACTGAAGCTTTCTTT. Translated: CSARGENTEAFF. The chain joins TRBV29-1 to TRBJ1-1; no clear D. The CDR3 spans 12 residues. With 7 bases removed from V and 1 base from J, the gap between germline ends came to 10 bases. Germline assignment: CDR1 SQVTM and CDR2 ANQGSEA.

This clone was observed a few times. This rearrangement joins TRBV7-3 to TRBJ2-1; TRBD2 matches at 8 bases. The CDR3 covers 15 residues. Trimming took 2 bases from V and 2 from J; bases not matched to a gene: 2. Germline loops: CDR1 SGHTA, CDR2 FQGTGA. This CDR3 reads CASSLLAGAYNEQFF. CDR3 in DNA: TGTGCCAGCAGCTTACTAGCGGGTGCCTACAATGAGCAGTTCTTC.

This rearrangement joins TRBV30 to TRBJ2-7; D tentatively fits TRBD1 or TRBD2 (5 bases each). The CDR3 has 14 amino acids. CDR1 is GTSNPN, CDR2 SVGIG, per germline (reference sequence). Trimming cost V 2 bases and J 3 bases, with 14 bases left between them. Here the CDR3 reads CAWSTRGLNYEQYF. The DNA of the CDR3 is TGTGCCTGGAGTACCCGGGGCCTTAACTACGAGCAGTACTTC.

The chain has TRBV27 and TRBJ2-7; D perhaps matches TRBD1 (6 bases). The V end was cut by 5 bases, the J end by 1 base, with 9 bases between. This CDR3 region has 13 residues. From germline, CDR1 is MNHEY and CDR2 SMNVEV (reference sequence). CDR3 amino acids: CASSPTGSYEQYF. The CDR3 DNA reads TGTGCCAGCAGTCCGACAGGATCCTACGAGCAGTACTTC.

The rearrangement uses TRBV5-1 and TRBJ2-5; a possible D gene is TRBD2 (5 bases). Trimming took off 1 base at V and 0 bases at J, with 10 bases between the two ends. The CDR3 consists of 15 residues. CDR1 SGHRS and CDR2 YFSETQ come from the germline V gene. CDR3 DNA: TGCGCCAGCAGCTTGATTAGCGCCGACCAAGAGACCCAGTACTTC. The encoded protein is CASSLISADQETQYF.

The rearrangement uses TRBV7-9 and TRBJ1-2; D remains unclear. CDR3 length: 12 amino acids. CDR1 is SEHNR and CDR2 is FQNEAQ in the germline V gene (reference sequence). V gave up 5 bases and J gave up 6 bases, with 10 bases separating them. CDR3 DNA sequence: TGTGCCAGCAGCCGTGGGTTGGATGGCTACACCTTC. Encoded protein: CASSRGLDGYTF.

This clone was detected a few times. The chain links TRBV4-1 to TRBJ2-7; 7 nucleotides align to TRBD2. J was trimmed by 3 bases and V by 0 bases; bases with no gene match: 5. Germline assignment: CDR1 MGHRA and CDR2 YSYEKL. This CDR3 has 15 residues. The CDR3 loop reads CASSQEEAGYYEQYF. In DNA, the CDR3 is TGCGCCAGCAGCCAAGAGGAAGCGGGGTACTACGAGCAGTACTTC.

The chain combines TRBV9 with TRBJ1-2; D might be TRBD1 (5 bases). The germline gives CDR1 SGDLS, CDR2 YYNGEE. The CDR3 totals 15 residues. The ends were cut back, 0 bases at V and 3 bases at J, with 12 bases in the middle. CDR3 in amino acids: CASSVGGGTDYGYTF. The CDR3 DNA follows: TGTGCCAGCAGCGTAGGAGGCGGGACGGACTATGGCTACACCTTC.

This clone has a handful of counts. The J gene is TRBJ2-7, the V gene TRBV29-1, with a possible D match to TRBD1 (5 bases). The germline V gene encodes CDR1 SQVTM and CDR2 ANQGSEA. CDR3 length: 13 residues. V was pared by 4 bases and J by 1 base, with 11 bases between. CDR3 DNA: TGCAGCGTTGTATTCGACAGTTCCTACGAGCAGTACTTC. As protein: CSVVFDSSYEQYF.